The following is a T cell receptor (beta chain) sequence with its context. In TCRdb, the 5' RACE reads were re-called with MiXCR into one record per CDR3 protein. The sample includes some 240,000 distinct CDR3 sequences, roughly 4% of them seen just once. The CDR3 has 14 residues. The germline V gene encodes CDR1 SGHVS and CDR2 FNYEAQ. The V end lost 5 bases, the J end lost 2 bases, and 13 bases lay between the germline ends. This sample is part of a study of T cells after yellow fever vaccination. Whole-study context: Fractions with few cells were prepared using SMART-Seq v4 Ultra Low Input.

The sequence came from a man aged 18-30 years who received the YFV17D yellow fever vaccine. Sequenced material: PBMCs, taken 15 days after the yellow fever booster vaccination. The J gene is TRBJ2-7, the V gene TRBV7-6; tentative D call: TRBD2 (5 bases). As DNA, the CDR3 is TGTGCCAGCAGCCGGGGAGAGGCCCCCTACGAGCAGTACTTC. Protein sequence: CASSRGEAPYEQYF. Full variable domain (outside the CDR3, taken from reference TRBV7-6 and TRBJ2-7): GAGVSQSPRYKVTKRGQDVALRCDPISGHVSLYWYRQALGQGPEFLTYFNYEAQQDKSGLPNDRFSAERPEGSISTLTIQRTEQRDSAMYRCASSRGEAPYEQYFGPGTRLTVT.